A single sample gave rise to the 30 T cell receptor beta chains below, sequenced in a study of T-cell reconstitution after alpha-beta-depleted transplantation in children. Library preparation (for TCRbeta) was performed with unique molecular identifiers. TCRdb analysed the PCR reads with MiXCR anew, one entry per CDR3 protein. Here the sample spans over 550,000 distinct CDR3 sequences, 8% to 11% being singletons. The input for sequencing was PBMCs from the stem cell graft donor, taken from the stem cell graft. Receptor source: a human donor who donated a stem cell graft to a child with acute myeloid leukemia.

This clonotype was counted many times. The CDR3 sequence: CAISESRNQPQHF. DNA for the CDR3: TGTGCCATCAGTGAATCGAGAAATCAGCCCCAGCATTTT. The rearrangement links TRBV10-3 to TRBJ1-5; D is undetermined. Germline V lookup: CDR1 ENHRY, CDR2 SYGVKD. The CDR3 has 13 amino acids. Deletions cut 3 bases from V and 4 bases from J, with 7 bases between.

J is TRBJ2-3 and V is TRBV4-3; 9 positions agree with TRBD2. The V segment lost 4 bases and the J segment 6 bases; nucleotides outside the gene matches: 11. This CDR3 spans 16 amino acids. In germline, CDR1 is LGHNA, CDR2 YSLEER. This CDR3 reads CASSPRSGSPTDTQYF. CDR3 coding DNA: TGCGCCAGCAGCCCCCGTAGCGGGAGCCCGACGGATACGCAGTATTTT.

This chain links TRBV9 with TRBJ2-3; 11 positions agree with TRBD2. The CDR3 length is 17 residues. J lost 3 bases, V lost 4 bases, and 10 bases had no gene match. The germline gives CDR1 SGDLS, CDR2 YYNGEE. In DNA, the CDR3 is TGTGCCAGCAGCACCCGGGGGACTAGCGGACCGACAGATACGCAGTATTTT. Translated: CASSTRGTSGPTDTQYF.

This chain connects TRBV5-4 to TRBJ2-1; 11 bases agree with TRBD1. The CDR3 runs 15 residues. Trimming cost V 5 bases and J 7 bases; bases outside gene matches: 8. Germline-derived CDR1 and CDR2 are SGHNT and YYREEE (reference sequence). CDR3: CASRRTGGLVNEQFF. The CDR3 DNA follows: TGTGCCAGCAGGCGGACAGGGGGCTTGGTGAATGAGCAGTTCTTC.

This clonotype was detected only a few times. CDR3 region: CASSQVQGERAYNEQFF. Written as DNA, the CDR3 is TGTGCCAGCAGCCAAGTTCAGGGGGAACGGGCCTACAATGAGCAGTTCTTC. This chain uses TRBV3-1 with TRBJ2-1, with 7 bases that match TRBD1. The germline CDR1 and CDR2 sequences are LGHDT and YNNKEL (reference sequence). The CDR3 has 17 residues. V gave up 1 base and J gave up 2 bases; unmatched junction bases: 8.

The chain recombines TRBV15 with TRBJ1-5, with D perhaps TRBD1 (5 bases). V lost 0 bases and J 4 bases, leaving 13 bases between the germline ends. The CDR3 sequence is 16 residues long. The germline gives CDR1 LNHNV, CDR2 YYDKDF (reference sequence). The CDR3 reads CATSRDLGGVNQPQHF. CDR3 in DNA: TGTGCCACCAGCAGAGATTTGGGGGGTGTAAATCAGCCCCAGCATTTT. The full variable domain, in which reference TRBV15 and TRBJ1-5 provide the parts outside the CDR3, is DAMVIQNPRYQVTQFGKPVTLSCSQTLNHNVMYWYQQKSSQAPKLLFHYYDKDFNNEADTPDNFQSRRPNTSFCFLDIRSPGLGDTAMYLCATSRDLGGVNQPQHFGDGTRLSIL.

This clonotype was detected a few times. The chain employs TRBV29-1 and TRBJ2-7, with 9 bases matching TRBD2. The CDR3 totals 13 residues. Germline lookup yields CDR1 SQVTM and CDR2 ANQGSEA. Unmatched junction bases numbered 5, after V lost 4 bases and J lost 4 bases. CDR3 amino acids: CSVGRTSAYEQYF. The CDR3 coding sequence is TGCAGCGTTGGTAGGACTAGCGCTTACGAGCAGTACTTC.

At least ten counts were recorded for this clonotype. V gene TRBV7-2 combines with J gene TRBJ2-3; 11 nucleotides agree with TRBD2. V was pared by 7 bases and J by 4 bases, with 4 bases of the junction left unmatched. Germline assignment: CDR1 SGHTA and CDR2 FQGNSA. This CDR3 is 14 amino acids long. The chain's CDR3 is CASTTGLAADTQYF. In nucleotides, the CDR3 is TGTGCCAGCACCACGGGACTAGCGGCAGATACGCAGTATTTT. Full variable domain (missing parts from reference TRBV7-2 and TRBJ2-3): GAGVSQSPSNKVTEKGKDVELRCDPISGHTALYWYRQSLGQGLEFLIYFQGNSAPDKSGLPSDRFSAERTGGSVSTLTIQRTQQEDSAVYLCASTTGLAADTQYFGPGTRLTVL.

This clonotype has a handful of counts. This chain connects TRBV20-1 to TRBJ2-7; D is uncertain. CDR3 length equals 15 residues. The V and J ends lost 0 bases and 0 bases respectively, with 12 bases between them. The germline CDR1 and CDR2 sequences are DFQATT and SNEGSKA (reference sequence). The CDR3 DNA follows: TGCAGTGCTAGAGATCCAATGCGGAGCTCCTACGAGCAGTACTTC. Translated, it gives CSARDPMRSSYEQYF.

Many counts were recorded for this clonotype. V usage is TRBV5-1 and J usage is TRBJ2-1; the D gene is possibly TRBD1 (5 bases). Trimming pared 4 bases from V and 0 bases from J, leaving 8 bases between. The CDR3 length is 14 residues. CDR1 SGHRS and CDR2 YFSETQ come from the germline V gene. CDR3 residues: CASSPDSSYNEQFF. CDR3 bases: TGCGCCAGCAGCCCCGACAGCTCCTACAATGAGCAGTTCTTC.

There are many counts of this clonotype. V usage is TRBV7-3 and J usage is TRBJ2-1; the D gene could be TRBD1 or TRBD2 (5 bases each). CDR3 length: 15 amino acids. Trimming took off 5 bases at V and 6 bases at J, with 17 bases between the two ends. Germline values: CDR1 SGHTA, CDR2 FQGTGA. CDR3 in DNA: TGTGCCAGCAGCCTAGCAGGACGACAGCGCAATGAGCAGTTCTTC. Translating it yields CASSLAGRQRNEQFF.

This clonotype was seen more than once but under ten times. The rearrangement joins TRBV19 to TRBJ2-4; 7 bases align to TRBD2. Germline V gene lookup returns CDR1 LNHDA and CDR2 SQIVND (reference sequence). The CDR3 covers 13 residues. V gave up 6 bases and J gave up 7 bases; unmatched junction bases: 6. The CDR3 region has the DNA TGTGCCAGTAGAGTAGCGGGTACGAACATTCAGTACTTC. Translated: CASRVAGTNIQYF.

This clonotype occurred a few times. This chain links TRBV20-1 with TRBJ2-1, with 7 bases fitting TRBD2. Per the germline V gene, CDR1 is DFQATT and CDR2 is SNEGSKA (reference sequence). The CDR3 contains 13 residues. Germline trimming cut 8 bases from V and 8 bases from J; bases unmatched to any gene: 12. The CDR3 is CSSPPGTTDEQFF. Written as DNA, the CDR3 is TGCAGTTCGCCCCCAGGGACTACCGATGAGCAGTTCTTC.

This clonotype was counted at least ten times. The chain joins TRBV28 to TRBJ2-7; TRBD2 aligns across 7 bases. V gave up 4 bases and J gave up 1 base; unmatched junction bases: 10. Germline CDR1 reads MDHEN; CDR2 reads SYDVKM. This CDR3 contains 16 residues. The CDR3: CASSSSTSVYSYEQYF. The CDR3 bases are TGTGCCAGCAGTTCCAGCACTAGCGTCTATTCCTACGAGCAGTACTTC. The variable domain in full, completed from reference TRBV28 and TRBJ2-7, reads DVKVTQSSRYLVKRTGEKVFLECVQDMDHENMFWYRQDPGLGLRLIYFSYDVKMKEKGDIPEGYSVSREKKERFSLILESASTNQTSMYLCASSSSTSVYSYEQYFGPGTRLTVT.

The CDR3 is CASGETGLDRAEAFF. CDR3 sequence (DNA): TGTGCCAGCGGGGAGACAGGGTTGGATAGGGCTGAAGCTTTCTTT. The gene calls are TRBV2 and TRBJ1-1; 7 bases match TRBD1. CDR1 is SNHLY, CDR2 FYNNEI, per germline. CDR3 length equals 15 residues. The trim removed 8 bases at V and 6 bases at J, leaving 15 bases unmatched. The full variable domain, rest sourced from reference TRBV2 and TRBJ1-1, is EPEVTQTPSHQVTQMGQEVILRCVPISNHLYFYWYRQILGQKVEFLVSFYNNEISEKSEIFDDQFSVERPDGSNFTLKIRSTKLEDSAMYFCASGETGLDRAEAFFGQGTRLTVV.

A note on this clonotype: Since the CDR3 does not end with the conserved phenylalanine or tryptophan, this likely comes from a read error. This chain uses TRBV20-1 with TRBJ1-1, with D uncertain. This CDR3 has 11 residues. CDR1 and CDR2 (germline): DFQATT, SNEGSKA (reference sequence). V was clipped by 1 base and J by 11 bases, with 11 bases between them. The CDR3 sequence is CSARGAGWAFC. CDR3 DNA sequence: TGCAGTGCTAGAGGTGCAGGCTGGGCTTTCTGT.

This clonotype has ten or more counts. This sequence joins TRBV5-1 and TRBJ2-2; 11 nucleotides line up with TRBD2. The CDR3 is made up of 15 amino acids. Looked up from germline, CDR1 is SGHRS and CDR2 is YFSETQ. The V segment lost 1 base and the J segment 4 bases; nucleotides outside the gene matches: 0. This CDR3 is CASSLTSGSTGELFF. CDR3 bases: TGCGCCAGCAGCTTGACTAGCGGGAGCACCGGGGAGCTGTTTTTT.

Only a few counts were recorded for this clonotype. V gene TRBV20-1 combines with J gene TRBJ1-1; D call uncertain. The CDR3 is 11 residues long. Germline CDR1 is DFQATT and CDR2 is SNEGSKA (reference sequence). DNA of the CDR3: TGCAGCCCTAGGCGGAGCACTGAAGCTTTCTTT. Encoded protein: CSPRRSTEAFF.

The chain links TRBV5-5 to TRBJ2-1, with D perhaps TRBD1 or TRBD2 (5 bases each). Germline CDR1 and CDR2: SGHKS and YYEKEE (reference sequence). Trimming left V 0 bases short and J 0 bases short, with 7 bases between. The CDR3 runs to 15 residues. CDR3 sequence reads: CASSLDGASYNEQFF. The CDR3 bases are TGTGCCAGCAGCTTGGACGGGGCCTCCTACAATGAGCAGTTCTTC.

This clonotype has ten or more counts. The gene calls are TRBV3-1 and TRBJ2-5, with D possibly matching TRBD2 (6 bases). From germline, CDR1 is LGHDT and CDR2 YNNKEL (reference sequence). The CDR3 contains 16 residues. Trimming removed 5 bases at V and 6 bases at J, with 22 bases between. In nucleotides, the CDR3 is TGTGCCAGCAGCAATCGAGCGGGCCCTTGGATGAAGACCCAGTACTTC. This gives the protein CASSNRAGPWMKTQYF.

In its sample, this clonotype was seen many times. J is TRBJ2-2 and V is TRBV12-3 or TRBV12-4, with D unclear. This CDR3 has 11 residues. V was shortened by 5 bases and J by 8 bases, with 6 bases between the two germline ends. The CDR3 nucleotides are TGTGCCAGCAGTAGAAGTGGGGAGCTGTTTTTT. Translation: CASSRSGELFF.

This clonotype showed up just a few times. The rearrangement links TRBV28 to TRBJ1-5; D remains ambiguous. Germline lookup yields CDR1 MDHEN and CDR2 SYDVKM. V lost 3 bases and J 4 bases, leaving 13 bases between the germline ends. This CDR3 is 15 amino acids long. In DNA form, the CDR3 reads TGTGCCAGCAGTTTCCCGGACTTAGGAAATCAGCCCCAGCATTTT. Residues: CASSFPDLGNQPQHF.

This clonotype was seen at least ten times. V and J are TRBV28 and TRBJ2-3, with 9 positions matching TRBD1. Germline CDR1 and CDR2: MDHEN and SYDVKM. V shed 3 bases and J 12 bases; nucleotides not matched to a gene: 7. This CDR3 has 13 amino acids. CDR3 amino acids: CASSLTGTGYQYF. Written as DNA, the CDR3 is TGTGCCAGCAGTTTGACCGGGACAGGGTACCAGTATTTT. Combining the CDR3 with reference TRBV28 and TRBJ2-3 gives the whole variable domain DVKVTQSSRYLVKRTGEKVFLECVQDMDHENMFWYRQDPGLGLRLIYFSYDVKMKEKGDIPEGYSVSREKKERFSLILESASTNQTSMYLCASSLTGTGYQYFGPGTRLTVL.

The chain uses TRBV30 and TRBJ2-2; D gene uncertain. Germline loops: CDR1 GTSNPN, CDR2 SVGIG (reference sequence). V lost 1 base to trimming and J lost 7 bases, with 10 bases between them. The CDR3 has 13 residues. The CDR3 spells CAWSGSHSGELFF. The CDR3 DNA is TGTGCCTGGAGTGGGTCCCACAGCGGGGAGCTGTTTTTT.

This clonotype was recorded many times. In DNA form, the CDR3 reads TGCAGTGCTCTTCCGGGGCTAGCGGTCCAAGAGACCCAGTACTTC. Protein: CSALPGLAVQETQYF. The chain carries TRBV20-1 and TRBJ2-5, with 7 bases aligning to TRBD2. The V gene end was trimmed by 5 bases and the J gene end by 1 base; junction bases not matched to a gene: 10. There are 15 residues in the CDR3. CDR1 and CDR2 from the germline V gene are DFQATT and SNEGSKA (reference sequence).

The sample holds many counts of this clonotype. The CDR3, as DNA: TGCAGTGCTAGAGGGGGGACTAGCGGGACGTCCTACGAGCAGTACTTC. It is translated as CSARGGTSGTSYEQYF. This chain links TRBV20-1 with TRBJ2-7; 13 positions agree with TRBD2. V lost 1 base, J lost 1 base, and 4 bases stayed unmatched. The CDR3 covers 16 residues. Germline-derived CDR1 and CDR2 are DFQATT and SNEGSKA (reference sequence).

This clonotype was recorded a few times. This rearrangement joins TRBV9 to TRBJ2-3; D gene uncertain. Trimming removed 0 bases from V and 0 bases from J, with 17 bases in between. Germline CDR1 is SGDLS and CDR2 is YYNGEE. The length of the CDR3 is 18 residues. The CDR3 is CASSVVPPTASSTDTQYF. DNA of the CDR3: TGTGCCAGCAGCGTAGTGCCTCCCACCGCCTCTAGCACAGATACGCAGTATTTT.

The sample holds many counts of this clonotype. The J gene is TRBJ2-3, the V gene TRBV5-5; no clear D gene. Trimming stripped 4 bases from V and 4 bases from J, with 10 bases between. The CDR3 contains 13 residues. Germline V gene data show CDR1 as SGHKS and CDR2 as YYEKEE (reference sequence). As DNA, the CDR3 is TGTGCCAGCAGCCCACTGAGACCAGATACGCAGTATTTT. This translates into CASSPLRPDTQYF.

The V call is TRBV19, the J call TRBJ2-1, with 10 bases fitting TRBD2. The germline V gene has CDR1 LNHDA and CDR2 SQIVND (reference sequence). V dropped 7 bases and J dropped 11; count of bases not matched to a gene: 11. The CDR3 has 14 residues. The CDR3 sequence: CASISHLAGDKQFF. The CDR3 nucleotides read TGTGCCAGTATCTCCCACCTAGCGGGAGATAAGCAGTTCTTC.

The rearrangement uses TRBV29-1 and TRBJ2-3; unclear D gene. Germline V gene lookup returns CDR1 SQVTM and CDR2 ANQGSEA. The CDR3 is 12 residues long. V shed 6 bases and J shed 4 bases, with 11 bases lying between them. The CDR3 spells CSVPFYPDTQYF. CDR3 bases: TGCAGCGTCCCTTTTTACCCAGATACGCAGTATTTT.